These T cell receptor beta chains were read from a single sample in a study of Ad26.COV2.S vaccination and SARS-CoV-2 variants. The assay was immunoSEQ multiplex PCR, and TCRdb's table has in-frame clones only and misses some. There are roughly 400,000 clones in the sample; around 89% occur only once, and under 2% lies in the top ten. The sample consisted of peripheral blood, taken in a trial of Ad26.COV2.S vaccine versus placebo. All receptors derive from a person aged 18-60 years who received the Ad26.COV2.S COVID-19 vaccine or a placebo. The CDR3 runs from the conserved cysteine through the conserved F or W. The order of the fields is J gene, V gene, clone size, D gene, CDR3 protein, CDR3 DNA. The D gene is left open where the match is weak. Where a row states a size, it is once, few, many or the class of an expanded clone; other rows omit it.

j_gene: TRBJ1-5
v_gene: TRBV18
abundance: many
d_gene: NA
CDR3aa: CASSPSGDQPQHF
CDR3nt: TGTGCCAGCTCACCCAGTGGGGATCAGCCCCAGCATTTT

j_gene: TRBJ2-7
v_gene: TRBV28
abundance: NA
d_gene: TRBD1
CDR3aa: CASSPDLTGVLYEQYF
CDR3nt: TGTGCCAGCAGTCCAGACCTGACAGGGGTCCTCTACGAGCAGTACTTC

j_gene: TRBJ2-5
v_gene: TRBV7-2
abundance: NA
d_gene: TRBD2
CDR3aa: CASSLLTSARQETQYF
CDR3nt: TGTGCCAGCAGCTTATTAACTAGCGCAAGACAAGAGACCCAGTACTTC

j_gene: TRBJ2-2
v_gene: TRBV19
abundance: NA
d_gene: NA
CDR3aa: CANSDTNTGELFF
CDR3nt: TGTGCCAACTCGGACACGAACACCGGGGAGCTGTTTTTT

j_gene: TRBJ2-7
v_gene: TRBV6-6
abundance: NA
d_gene: NA
CDR3aa: CASSRDFPYEQYF
CDR3nt: TGTGCCAGCAGCCGGGACTTCCCCTACGAGCAGTACTTC

j_gene: TRBJ1-2
v_gene: TRBV6-6
abundance: NA
d_gene: TRBD1
CDR3aa: CASSATGDYGYTF
CDR3nt: TGTGCCAGCAGTGCTACAGGGGACTATGGCTACACCTTC

j_gene: TRBJ2-3
v_gene: TRBV28
abundance: NA
d_gene: NA
CDR3aa: CASSLKFLSTDTQYF
CDR3nt: TGTGCCAGCAGTTTAAAATTCCTCAGCACAGATACGCAGTATTTT

j_gene: TRBJ1-4
v_gene: TRBV3-1/TRBV3-2
abundance: NA
d_gene: NA
CDR3aa: CASSHRYGDLRVREEKLFF
CDR3nt: TGTGCCAGCAGCCACCGGTACGGGGATTTGCGGGTTCGGGAGGAAAAACTGTTTTTT

j_gene: TRBJ1-4
v_gene: TRBV25-1
abundance: NA
d_gene: NA
CDR3aa: CASSEGRGRANEKLFF
CDR3nt: TGTGCCAGCAGTGAGGGGAGAGGGAGGGCTAATGAAAAACTGTTTTTT

j_gene: TRBJ2-7
v_gene: TRBV5-6
abundance: NA
d_gene: TRBD1
CDR3aa: CASSTGTGSFQQYF
CDR3nt: TGTGCCAGCAGCACCGGGACAGGGAGTTTCCAGCAGTACTTC

j_gene: TRBJ2-1
v_gene: TRBV18
abundance: NA
d_gene: TRBD2
CDR3aa: CASSRTSSNIYNEQFF
CDR3nt: TGTGCCAGCTCACGGACTAGCTCCAATATATACAATGAGCAGTTCTTC

j_gene: TRBJ2-7
v_gene: TRBV9
abundance: NA
d_gene: NA
CDR3aa: CASSQLASSYEQYF
CDR3nt: TGTGCCAGCAGCCAGCTAGCGTCCTCCTACGAGCAGTACTTC

j_gene: TRBJ2-3
v_gene: TRBV10-1
abundance: NA
d_gene: NA
CDR3aa: CASSTGMEEDTQYF
CDR3nt: TGCGCCAGCAGCACGGGAATGGAGGAAGATACGCAGTATTTT

j_gene: TRBJ1-1
v_gene: TRBV3-1/TRBV3-2
abundance: NA
d_gene: TRBD1
CDR3aa: CASSLYRGGNTEAFF
CDR3nt: TGTGCCAGCAGCCTGTACAGGGGTGGGAACACTGAAGCTTTCTTT

j_gene: TRBJ2-7
v_gene: TRBV7-8
abundance: NA
d_gene: TRBD1
CDR3aa: CASSDDRAYEQYF
CDR3nt: TGTGCCAGCAGCGACGACAGGGCCTACGAGCAGTACTTC

j_gene: TRBJ2-2
v_gene: TRBV13
abundance: NA
d_gene: NA
CDR3aa: CASNYHRGGTGELFF
CDR3nt: TGTGCCAGCAATTACCACAGGGGAGGCACCGGGGAGCTGTTTTTT

j_gene: TRBJ2-1
v_gene: TRBV5-1
abundance: NA
d_gene: NA
CDR3aa: CASSLGVNEQFF
CDR3nt: TGCGCCAGCAGCTTGGGGGTCAATGAGCAGTTCTTC

j_gene: TRBJ2-7
v_gene: TRBV19
abundance: NA
d_gene: NA
CDR3aa: CASSIVGSEQYF
CDR3nt: TGTGCCAGTAGTATAGTGGGTTCCGAGCAGTACTTC

j_gene: TRBJ2-1
v_gene: TRBV5-1
abundance: NA
d_gene: TRBD2
CDR3aa: CASSPGLAGFNEQFF
CDR3nt: TGCGCCAGCAGCCCGGGACTAGCGGGCTTTAATGAGCAGTTCTTC

j_gene: TRBJ2-1
v_gene: TRBV9
abundance: NA
d_gene: TRBD2
CDR3aa: CASSVGVAGGPSEQFF
CDR3nt: TGTGCCAGCAGCGTAGGGGTGGCGGGAGGGCCCAGTGAGCAGTTCTTC

j_gene: TRBJ2-7
v_gene: TRBV19
abundance: NA
d_gene: TRBD2
CDR3aa: CASSIGGGASYEQYF
CDR3nt: TGTGCCAGTAGTATCGGGGGAGGGGCCTCCTACGAGCAGTACTTC

j_gene: TRBJ1-3
v_gene: TRBV4-1
abundance: NA
d_gene: NA
CDR3aa: CASSQEFGSGNTIYF
CDR3nt: TGCGCCAGCAGCCAAGAGTTCGGCTCTGGAAACACCATATATTTT

j_gene: TRBJ1-3
v_gene: TRBV7-2
abundance: NA
d_gene: NA
CDR3aa: CASSSGTGNTIYF
CDR3nt: TGTGCCAGCAGCTCGGGGACTGGAAACACCATATATTTT

j_gene: TRBJ2-5
v_gene: TRBV6-5
abundance: NA
d_gene: NA
CDR3aa: CASSYLGTQYF
CDR3nt: TGTGCCAGCAGTTACCTGGGGACCCAGTACTTC

j_gene: TRBJ2-5
v_gene: TRBV27
abundance: NA
d_gene: NA
CDR3aa: CASITREETQYF
CDR3nt: TGTGCCAGCATTACCCGGGAAGAGACCCAGTACTTC

j_gene: TRBJ2-2
v_gene: TRBV2
abundance: once
d_gene: NA
CDR3aa: CASTLATGELFF
CDR3nt: TGTGCCAGCACCCTAGCTACCGGGGAGCTGTTTTTT

j_gene: TRBJ1-6
v_gene: TRBV11-3
abundance: few
d_gene: TRBD1
CDR3aa: CASSLTGQGYNSPLHF
CDR3nt: TGTGCCAGCAGCTTAACCGGACAGGGTTATAATTCACCCCTCCACTTT

j_gene: TRBJ2-6
v_gene: TRBV19
abundance: NA
d_gene: TRBD1
CDR3aa: CASSIRDRGTISGANVLTF
CDR3nt: TGTGCCAGTAGTATCAGGGACAGGGGTACCATCTCTGGGGCCAACGTCCTGACTTTC

j_gene: TRBJ1-5
v_gene: TRBV27
abundance: once
d_gene: TRBD1
CDR3aa: CASSSQTGEQPQHF
CDR3nt: TGTGCCAGCAGTTCCCAGACAGGGGAACAGCCCCAGCATTTT

j_gene: TRBJ2-3
v_gene: TRBV5-4
abundance: NA
d_gene: TRBD2
CDR3aa: CASSLRAGGLGDTQYF
CDR3nt: TGTGCCAGCAGCTTAAGAGCGGGAGGGCTGGGAGATACGCAGTATTTT

j_gene: TRBJ2-1
v_gene: TRBV5-4
abundance: NA
d_gene: NA
CDR3aa: CASSSGVGNEQFF
CDR3nt: TGTGCCAGCAGCTCGGGGGTCGGCAATGAGCAGTTCTTC

j_gene: TRBJ2-3
v_gene: TRBV4-3
abundance: NA
d_gene: TRBD2
CDR3aa: CASSQELAGDADTQYF
CDR3nt: TGCGCCAGCAGCCAAGAACTAGCGGGAGACGCAGATACGCAGTATTTT

j_gene: TRBJ1-2
v_gene: TRBV5-4
abundance: few
d_gene: TRBD1
CDR3aa: CASSSLTGGQGYTF
CDR3nt: TGTGCCAGCAGCTCCTTAACAGGGGGTCAGGGCTACACCTTC

j_gene: TRBJ2-5
v_gene: TRBV6-5
abundance: NA
d_gene: TRBD2
CDR3aa: CASRSEGGRGETQYF
CDR3nt: TGTGCCAGCAGAAGCGAGGGCGGGAGAGGAGAGACCCAGTACTTC

j_gene: TRBJ1-1
v_gene: TRBV29-1
abundance: NA
d_gene: NA
CDR3aa: CSVEGSVNTEAFF
CDR3nt: TGCAGCGTTGAAGGTTCGGTGAACACTGAAGCTTTCTTT

j_gene: TRBJ1-1
v_gene: TRBV29-1
abundance: NA
d_gene: NA
CDR3aa: CSVVRLNTEAFF
CDR3nt: TGCAGCGTTGTCCGGTTGAACACTGAAGCTTTCTTT

j_gene: TRBJ2-1
v_gene: TRBV25-1
abundance: NA
d_gene: NA
CDR3aa: CASYAGQKNWNEQFF
CDR3nt: TGTGCCAGCTATGCAGGACAGAAAAATTGGAATGAGCAGTTCTTC

j_gene: TRBJ2-3
v_gene: TRBV9
abundance: NA
d_gene: NA
CDR3aa: CASSANIGGGTDTQYF
CDR3nt: TGTGCCAGCAGCGCGAACATCGGGGGAGGCACAGATACGCAGTATTTT

j_gene: TRBJ1-4
v_gene: TRBV27
abundance: NA
d_gene: NA
CDR3aa: CASSSRAVVEKLFF
CDR3nt: TGTGCCAGCAGTTCTAGGGCAGTTGTCGAAAAACTGTTTTTT

j_gene: TRBJ1-2
v_gene: TRBV5-4
abundance: NA
d_gene: NA
CDR3aa: CASSPGRANYGYTF
CDR3nt: TGTGCCAGCAGCCCCGGACGGGCTAACTATGGCTACACCTTC

j_gene: TRBJ1-6
v_gene: TRBV3-1/TRBV3-2
abundance: NA
d_gene: NA
CDR3aa: CASSQTRVGSPLHF
CDR3nt: TGTGCCAGCAGCCAGACCAGGGTGGGTTCACCCCTCCACTTT